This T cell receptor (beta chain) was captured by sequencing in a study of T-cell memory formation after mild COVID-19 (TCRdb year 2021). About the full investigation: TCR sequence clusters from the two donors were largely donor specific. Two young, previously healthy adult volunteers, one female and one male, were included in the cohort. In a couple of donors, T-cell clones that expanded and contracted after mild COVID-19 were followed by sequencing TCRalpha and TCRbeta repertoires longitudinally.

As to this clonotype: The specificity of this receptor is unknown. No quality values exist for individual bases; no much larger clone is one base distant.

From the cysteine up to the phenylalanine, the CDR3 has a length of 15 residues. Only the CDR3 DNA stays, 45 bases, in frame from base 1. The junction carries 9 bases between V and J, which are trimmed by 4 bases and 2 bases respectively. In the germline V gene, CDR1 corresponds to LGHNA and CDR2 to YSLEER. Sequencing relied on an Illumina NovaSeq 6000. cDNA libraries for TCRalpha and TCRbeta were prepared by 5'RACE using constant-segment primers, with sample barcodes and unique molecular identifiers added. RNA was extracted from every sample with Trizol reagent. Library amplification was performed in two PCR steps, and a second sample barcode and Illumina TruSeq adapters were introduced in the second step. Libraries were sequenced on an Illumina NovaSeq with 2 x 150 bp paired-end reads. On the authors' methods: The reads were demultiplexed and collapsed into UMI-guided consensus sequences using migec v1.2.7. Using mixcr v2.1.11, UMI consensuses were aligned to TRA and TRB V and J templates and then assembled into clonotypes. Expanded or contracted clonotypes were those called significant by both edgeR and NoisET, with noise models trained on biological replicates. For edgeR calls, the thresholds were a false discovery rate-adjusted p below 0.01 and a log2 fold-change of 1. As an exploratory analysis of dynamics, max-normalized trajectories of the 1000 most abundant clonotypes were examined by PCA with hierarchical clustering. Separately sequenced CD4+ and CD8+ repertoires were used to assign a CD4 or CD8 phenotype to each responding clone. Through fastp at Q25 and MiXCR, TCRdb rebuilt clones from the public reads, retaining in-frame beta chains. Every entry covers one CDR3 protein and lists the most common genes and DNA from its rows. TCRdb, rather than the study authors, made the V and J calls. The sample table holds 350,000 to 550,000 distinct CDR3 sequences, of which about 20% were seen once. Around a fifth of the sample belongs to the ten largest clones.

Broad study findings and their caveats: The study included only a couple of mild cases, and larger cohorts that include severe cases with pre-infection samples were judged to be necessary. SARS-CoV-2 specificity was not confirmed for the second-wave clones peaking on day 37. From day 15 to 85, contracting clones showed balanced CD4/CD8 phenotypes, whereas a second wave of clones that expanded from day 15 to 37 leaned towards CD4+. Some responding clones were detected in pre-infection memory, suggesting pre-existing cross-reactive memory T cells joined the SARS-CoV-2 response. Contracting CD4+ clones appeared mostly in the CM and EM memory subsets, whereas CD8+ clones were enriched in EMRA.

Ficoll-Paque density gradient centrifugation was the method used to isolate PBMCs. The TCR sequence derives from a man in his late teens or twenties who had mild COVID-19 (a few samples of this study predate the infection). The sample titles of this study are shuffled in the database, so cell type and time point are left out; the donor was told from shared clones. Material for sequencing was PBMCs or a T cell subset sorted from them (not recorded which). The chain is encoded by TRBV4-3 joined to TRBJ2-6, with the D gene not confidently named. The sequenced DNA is TGCGCCAGCAGCCGGCATGGGGCTGGGGCCAACGTCCTGACTTTC. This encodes CASSRHGAGANVLTF.